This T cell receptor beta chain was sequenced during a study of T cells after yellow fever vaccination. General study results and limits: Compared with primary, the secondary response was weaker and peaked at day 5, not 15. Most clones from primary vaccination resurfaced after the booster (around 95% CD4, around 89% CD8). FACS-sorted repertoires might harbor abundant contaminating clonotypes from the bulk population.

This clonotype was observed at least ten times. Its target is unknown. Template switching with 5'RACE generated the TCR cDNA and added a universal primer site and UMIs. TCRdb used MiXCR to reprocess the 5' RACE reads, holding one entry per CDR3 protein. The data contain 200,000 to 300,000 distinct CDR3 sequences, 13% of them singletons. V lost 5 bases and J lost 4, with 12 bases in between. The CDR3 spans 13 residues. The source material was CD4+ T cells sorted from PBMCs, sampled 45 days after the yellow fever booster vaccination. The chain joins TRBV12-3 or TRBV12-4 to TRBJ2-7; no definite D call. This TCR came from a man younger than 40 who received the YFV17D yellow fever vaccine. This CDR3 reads CASSRILGYEQYF. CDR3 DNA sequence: TGTGCCAGCAGTCGAATCCTAGGATACGAGCAGTACTTC.